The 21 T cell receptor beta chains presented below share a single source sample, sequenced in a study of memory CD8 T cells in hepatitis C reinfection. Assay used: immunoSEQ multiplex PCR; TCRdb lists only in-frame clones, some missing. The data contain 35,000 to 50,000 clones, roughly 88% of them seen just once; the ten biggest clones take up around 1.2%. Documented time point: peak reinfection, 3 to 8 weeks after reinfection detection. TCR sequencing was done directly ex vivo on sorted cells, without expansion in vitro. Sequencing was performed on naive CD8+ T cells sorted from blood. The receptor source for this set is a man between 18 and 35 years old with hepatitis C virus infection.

This CDR3 reads CASNERGEDRQAYGYTF. As DNA, the CDR3 is TGTGCCAGCAATGAAAGGGGCGAGGATCGACAGGCCTATGGCTACACCTTC. The V gene is TRBV4-2, the J gene TRBJ1-2; tentatively, D is TRBD1 (6 bases). The CDR3 runs to 17 residues. The germline V gene has CDR1 LGHNA and CDR2 YNFKEQ. V lost 7 bases to trimming and J lost 4 bases, with 25 bases between them.

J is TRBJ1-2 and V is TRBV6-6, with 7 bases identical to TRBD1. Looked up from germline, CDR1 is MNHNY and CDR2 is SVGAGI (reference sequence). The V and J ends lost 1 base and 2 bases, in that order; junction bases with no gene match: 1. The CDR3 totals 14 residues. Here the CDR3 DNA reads TGTGCCAGCAGTTACTTGACAGGGAACTATGGCTACACCTTC. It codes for CASSYLTGNYGYTF.

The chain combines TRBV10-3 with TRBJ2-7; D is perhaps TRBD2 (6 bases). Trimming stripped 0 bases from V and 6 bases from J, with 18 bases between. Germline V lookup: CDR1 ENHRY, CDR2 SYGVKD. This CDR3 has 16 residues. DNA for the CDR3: TGTGCCATCAGTGAGTCGGGGGACTCAGCAGATCGCGAGCAGTACTTC. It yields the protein CAISESGDSADREQYF.

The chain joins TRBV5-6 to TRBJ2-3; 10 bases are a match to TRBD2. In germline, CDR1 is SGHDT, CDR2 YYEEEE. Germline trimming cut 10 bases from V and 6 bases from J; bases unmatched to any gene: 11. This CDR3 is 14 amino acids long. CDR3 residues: CASLGTSGIDTQYF. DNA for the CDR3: TGTGCCTCCCTAGGTACTAGCGGGATTGATACGCAGTATTTT. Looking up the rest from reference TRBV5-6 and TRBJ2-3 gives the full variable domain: DAGVTQSPTHLIKTRGQQVTLRCSPKSGHDTVSWYQQALGQGPQFIFQYYEEEERQRGNFPDRFSGHQFPNYSSELNVNALLLGDSALYLCASLGTSGIDTQYFGPGTRLTVL.

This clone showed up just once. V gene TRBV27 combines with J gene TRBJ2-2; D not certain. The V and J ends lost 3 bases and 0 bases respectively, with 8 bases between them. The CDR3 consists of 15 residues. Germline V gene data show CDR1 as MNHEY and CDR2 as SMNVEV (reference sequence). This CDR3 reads CASSFQIANTGELFF. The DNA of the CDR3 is TGTGCCAGCAGTTTCCAGATCGCGAACACCGGGGAGCTGTTTTTT.

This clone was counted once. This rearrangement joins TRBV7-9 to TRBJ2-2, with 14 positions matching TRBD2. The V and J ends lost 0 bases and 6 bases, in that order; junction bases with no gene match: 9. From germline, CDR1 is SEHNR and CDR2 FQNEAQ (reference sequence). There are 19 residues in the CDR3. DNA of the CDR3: TGTGCCAGCAGCTTAGCAGAGGGACTAGCGGGAGAAGCTCCCGGGGAGCTGTTTTTT. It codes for CASSLAEGLAGEAPGELFF.

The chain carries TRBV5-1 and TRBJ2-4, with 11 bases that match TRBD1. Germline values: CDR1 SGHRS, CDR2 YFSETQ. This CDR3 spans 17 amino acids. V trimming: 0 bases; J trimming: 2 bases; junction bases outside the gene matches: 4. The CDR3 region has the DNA TGCGCCAGCAGCTTGGGGACAGGGGGCGCATCCAAAAACATTCAGTACTTC. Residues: CASSLGTGGASKNIQYF.

CDR3 sequence (DNA): TGTGCCACCAGCAACGGACTAGCGGCAAACACCGGGGAGCTGTTTTTT. This encodes CATSNGLAANTGELFF. This rearrangement joins TRBV15 to TRBJ2-2, with 10 bases matching TRBD2. The CDR3 loop spans 16 amino acids. Germline lookup yields CDR1 LNHNV and CDR2 YYDKDF (reference sequence). The ends lost 4 bases at V and 2 bases at J; junction bases unmatched: 4. The whole variable domain, remainder taken from reference TRBV15 and TRBJ2-2, is DAMVIQNPRYQVTQFGKPVTLSCSQTLNHNVMYWYQQKSSQAPKLLFHYYDKDFNNEADTPDNFQSRRPNTSFCFLDIRSPGLGDTAMYLCATSNGLAANTGELFFGEGSRLTVL.

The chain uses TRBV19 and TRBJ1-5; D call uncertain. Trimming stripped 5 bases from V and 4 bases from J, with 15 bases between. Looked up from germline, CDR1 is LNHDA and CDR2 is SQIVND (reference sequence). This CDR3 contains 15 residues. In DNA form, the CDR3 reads TGTGCCAGTAGTCTTACCGGACTGCTTAATCAGCCCCAGCATTTT. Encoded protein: CASSLTGLLNQPQHF. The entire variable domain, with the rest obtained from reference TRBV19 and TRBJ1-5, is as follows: DGGITQSPKYLFRKEGQNVTLSCEQNLNHDAMYWYRQDPGQGLRLIYYSQIVNDFQKGDIAEGYSVSREKKESFPLTVTSAQKNPTAFYLCASSLTGLLNQPQHFGDGTRLSIL.

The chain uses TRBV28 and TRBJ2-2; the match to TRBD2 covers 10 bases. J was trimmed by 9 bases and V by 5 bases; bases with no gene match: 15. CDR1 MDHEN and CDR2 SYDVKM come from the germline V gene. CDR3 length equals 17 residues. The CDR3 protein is CASSLLLDLAGAWELFF. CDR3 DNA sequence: TGTGCCAGCAGTCTTCTCTTGGACCTAGCGGGGGCTTGGGAGCTGTTTTTT.

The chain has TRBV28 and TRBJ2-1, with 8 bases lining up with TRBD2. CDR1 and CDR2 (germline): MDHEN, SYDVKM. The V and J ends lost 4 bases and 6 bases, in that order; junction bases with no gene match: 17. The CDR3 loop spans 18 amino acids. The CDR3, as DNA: TGTGCCAGCAGTTCGCGGGGGGTGAGTTTCATGACAGGCAATGAGCAGTTCTTC. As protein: CASSSRGVSFMTGNEQFF.

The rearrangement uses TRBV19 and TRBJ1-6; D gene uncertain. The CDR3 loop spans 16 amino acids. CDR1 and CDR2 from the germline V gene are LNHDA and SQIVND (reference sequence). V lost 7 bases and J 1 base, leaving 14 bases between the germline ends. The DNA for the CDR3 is TGTGCCAGTACTTCAGGTGGCATATCCTATAATTCACCCCTCCACTTT. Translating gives CASTSGGISYNSPLHF.

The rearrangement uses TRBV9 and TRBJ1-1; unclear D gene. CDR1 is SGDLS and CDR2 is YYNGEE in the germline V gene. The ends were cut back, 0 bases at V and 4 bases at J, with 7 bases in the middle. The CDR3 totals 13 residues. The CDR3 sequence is CASSVEGGTEAFF. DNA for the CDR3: TGTGCCAGCAGCGTAGAGGGAGGCACTGAAGCTTTCTTT. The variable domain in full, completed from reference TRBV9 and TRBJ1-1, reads DSGVTQTPKHLITATGQRVTLRCSPRSGDLSVYWYQQSLDQGLQFLIQYYNGEERAKGNILERFSAQQFPDLHSELNLSSLELGDSALYFCASSVEGGTEAFFGQGTRLTVV.

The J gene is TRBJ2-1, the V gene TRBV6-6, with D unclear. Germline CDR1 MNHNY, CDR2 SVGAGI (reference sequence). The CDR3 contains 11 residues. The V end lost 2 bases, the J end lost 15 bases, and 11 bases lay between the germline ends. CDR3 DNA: TGTGCCAGCAGTTACCCCCAGGATCTGTTCTTC. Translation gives CASSYPQDLFF.

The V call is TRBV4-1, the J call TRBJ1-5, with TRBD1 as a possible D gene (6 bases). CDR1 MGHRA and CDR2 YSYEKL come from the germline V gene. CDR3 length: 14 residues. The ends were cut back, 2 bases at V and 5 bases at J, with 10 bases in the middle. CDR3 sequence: CASSQRDTDQPQHF. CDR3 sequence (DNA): TGCGCCAGCAGCCAAAGGGACACGGATCAGCCCCAGCATTTT.

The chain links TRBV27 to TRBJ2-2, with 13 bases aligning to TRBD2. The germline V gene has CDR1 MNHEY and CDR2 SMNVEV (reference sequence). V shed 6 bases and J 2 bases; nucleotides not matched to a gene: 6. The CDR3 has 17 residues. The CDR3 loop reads CASRPGTSGDNTGELFF. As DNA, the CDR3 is TGTGCCAGCAGGCCGGGGACTAGCGGGGACAACACCGGGGAGCTGTTTTTT.

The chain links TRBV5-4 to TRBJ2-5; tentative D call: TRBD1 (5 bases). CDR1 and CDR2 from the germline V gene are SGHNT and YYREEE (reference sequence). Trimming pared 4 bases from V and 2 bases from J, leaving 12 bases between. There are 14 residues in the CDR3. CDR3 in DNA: TGTGCCAGCAGCGGCCAGACAGAACAAGAGACCCAGTACTTC. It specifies CASSGQTEQETQYF.

The CDR3 coding sequence is TGTGCCAGCAGTTCCGAACAAGCCTACGAGCAGTACTTC. It is translated as CASSSEQAYEQYF. This chain connects TRBV5-5 to TRBJ2-7; no clear D. Trimming stripped 5 bases from V and 2 bases from J, with 11 bases between. The CDR3 is made up of 13 amino acids. Per the germline V gene, CDR1 is SGHKS and CDR2 is YYEKEE (reference sequence).

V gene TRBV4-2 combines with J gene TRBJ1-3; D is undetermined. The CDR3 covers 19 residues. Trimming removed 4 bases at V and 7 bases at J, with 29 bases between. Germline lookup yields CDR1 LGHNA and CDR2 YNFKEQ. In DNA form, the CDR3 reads TGTGCCAGCAGCCCATCCCCGGTTTTTACGGATATTTTCGGGAACACCATATATTTT. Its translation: CASSPSPVFTDIFGNTIYF.

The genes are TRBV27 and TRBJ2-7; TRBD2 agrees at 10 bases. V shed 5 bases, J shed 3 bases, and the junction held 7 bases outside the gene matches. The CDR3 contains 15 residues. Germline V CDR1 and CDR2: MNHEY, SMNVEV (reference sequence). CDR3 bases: TGTGCCAGCAGTCCAACAGCGGGGGGGTTCTACGAGCAGTACTTC. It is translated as CASSPTAGGFYEQYF.

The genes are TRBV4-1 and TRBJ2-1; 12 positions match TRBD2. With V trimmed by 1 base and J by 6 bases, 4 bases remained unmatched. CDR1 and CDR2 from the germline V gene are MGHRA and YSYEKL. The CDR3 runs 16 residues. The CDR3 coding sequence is TGCGCCAGCAGCCAAGTCCCTAGCGGGGGGGCCAATGAGCAGTTCTTC. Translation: CASSQVPSGGANEQFF.